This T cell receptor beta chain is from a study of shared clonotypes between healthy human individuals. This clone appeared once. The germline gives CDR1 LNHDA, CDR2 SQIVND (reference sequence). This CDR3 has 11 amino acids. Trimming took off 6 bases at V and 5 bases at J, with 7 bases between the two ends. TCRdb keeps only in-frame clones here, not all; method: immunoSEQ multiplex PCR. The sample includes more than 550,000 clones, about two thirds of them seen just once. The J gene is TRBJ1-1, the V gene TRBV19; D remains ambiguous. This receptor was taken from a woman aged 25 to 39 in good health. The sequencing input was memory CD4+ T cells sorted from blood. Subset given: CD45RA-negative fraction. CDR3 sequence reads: CASRGKTEAFF. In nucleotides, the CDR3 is TGTGCCAGTAGAGGAAAGACTGAAGCTTTCTTT.